This T cell receptor beta chain stems from a study of blood T cell repertoires in COVID-19. The wider study: Samples taken during acute and convalescent COVID-19 were collected in the United States, Italy and Spain. Sample material is recorded as cDNA or gDNA derived from T cells, B-cell-depleted T cells, or PBMCs.

Original methodology: Amplified reference gene primers provided the basis for estimating nucleated cell counts. TCRdb's copy holds only in-frame clones and misses some; the assay was immunoSEQ multiplex PCR. The V and J calls and clone size come from that table; D and trimming were worked out from the DNA. Among about 200,000 clones, about 85% were seen once, and the ten largest hold approximately 10%. Germline V gene data show CDR1 as SGHTA and CDR2 as FQGTGA. The CDR3 runs 13 residues. V lost 5 bases to trimming and J lost 4 bases; unmatched junction nucleotides: 0. A Seattle source enrolled patients during active infection and followed them longitudinally.

This receptor was taken from a woman in her forties or fifties with COVID-19, enrolled during active disease. V and J are TRBV7-3 and TRBJ2-7; 12 bases fit TRBD2. Sequencing was carried out using peripheral blood. CDR3 amino acids: CASSTSGGYEQYF. The CDR3 region has the DNA TGTGCCAGCAGCACTAGCGGGGGGTACGAGCAGTACTTC.